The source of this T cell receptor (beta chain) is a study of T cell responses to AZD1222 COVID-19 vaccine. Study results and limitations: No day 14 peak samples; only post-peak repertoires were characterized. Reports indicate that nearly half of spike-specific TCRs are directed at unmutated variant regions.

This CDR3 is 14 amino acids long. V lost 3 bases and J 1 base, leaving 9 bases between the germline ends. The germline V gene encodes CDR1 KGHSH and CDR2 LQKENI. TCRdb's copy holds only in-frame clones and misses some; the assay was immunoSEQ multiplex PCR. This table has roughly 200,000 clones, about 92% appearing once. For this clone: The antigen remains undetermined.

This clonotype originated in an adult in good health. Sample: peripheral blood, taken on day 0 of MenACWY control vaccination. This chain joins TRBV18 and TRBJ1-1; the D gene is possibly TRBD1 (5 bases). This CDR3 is CASSPRDANTEAFF. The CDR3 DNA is TGTGCCAGCTCACCGCGGGACGCGAACACTGAAGCTTTCTTT.